This TCR beta chain was sequenced in a study of T cells after posttransplantation cyclophosphamide. Busulfan-fludarabine conditioning, marrow transplant, and cyclophosphamide on days +3 and +4 were administered. Study-level points and caveats: Donor-recipient repertoire similarity was low at 1-2 months, rising over year one. Blood and skin or GI T cell repertoires showed limited TRB overlap. Recipient CMV seropositivity and CMV reactivation strongly tracked TRB clonality.

This CDR3 has 13 residues. Germline CDR1 reads SGHNT; CDR2 reads YENEEA. Trimming took off 5 bases at V and 0 bases at J, with 7 bases between the two ends. Turning to this clone: Its antigen is still unknown.

Profiled with immunoSEQ multiplex PCR; TCRdb holds only in-frame clones, not every one. The sample includes about 3,400 clones, around 85% of them seen just once. The material was PBMCs, obtained after allogeneic stem cell transplant with posttransplant cyclophosphamide. The J gene is TRBJ1-1, the V gene TRBV11-3, with D perhaps TRBD1 (5 bases). This TCR derives from a female patient aged 50-65 years who received an allogeneic stem cell transplant from an unrelated donor, was CMV-positive, and had acute and chronic GVHD. The graft donor may account for some of the T cells. The CDR3 region is CASSDRLNTEAFF. The CDR3 DNA reads as TGTGCCAGCAGCGACAGATTGAACACTGAAGCTTTCTTT.